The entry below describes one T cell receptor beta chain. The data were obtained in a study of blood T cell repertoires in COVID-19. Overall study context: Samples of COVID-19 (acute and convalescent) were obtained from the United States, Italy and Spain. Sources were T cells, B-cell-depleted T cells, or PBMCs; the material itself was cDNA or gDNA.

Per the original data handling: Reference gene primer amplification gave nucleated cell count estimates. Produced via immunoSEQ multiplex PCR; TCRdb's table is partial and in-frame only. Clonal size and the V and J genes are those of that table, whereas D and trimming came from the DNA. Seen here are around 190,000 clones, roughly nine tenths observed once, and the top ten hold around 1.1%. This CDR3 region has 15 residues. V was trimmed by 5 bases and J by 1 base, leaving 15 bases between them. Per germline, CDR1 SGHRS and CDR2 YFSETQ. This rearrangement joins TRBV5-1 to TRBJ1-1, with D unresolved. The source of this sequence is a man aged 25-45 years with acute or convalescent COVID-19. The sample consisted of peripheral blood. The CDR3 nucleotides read TGCGCCAGCAGTTTTTCGCAGGTTAGGAACACTGAAGCTTTCTTT. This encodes CASSFSQVRNTEAFF.